The 10 T cell receptor beta chains given below trace back to one sample, sequenced in a study of OX40 agonist ivuxolimab in advanced cancers. The data were produced by immunoSEQ multiplex PCR, yet TCRdb's version contains in-frame clones alone and is incomplete. The data contain tens of thousands of clones, approximately 80% of them singletons. The sequencing used CD4+ or CD8+ T cells sorted from blood, collected in a trial of the OX40 agonist ivuxolimab. Receptors originate from an adult with an advanced solid tumor such as melanoma, head and neck, liver or kidney cancer.

The rearrangement uses TRBV2 and TRBJ2-3; D gene unclear. CDR1 is SNHLY, CDR2 FYNNEI, per germline. There are 16 residues in the CDR3. The V end lost 3 bases, the J end lost 4 bases, and 17 bases lay between the germline ends. The CDR3 region has the DNA TGTGCCAGCAGTGATCCGCGGACCCCTAACCCAGATACGCAGTATTTT. It translates to CASSDPRTPNPDTQYF.

The chain employs TRBV5-3 and TRBJ1-2, with 9 bases identical to TRBD1. TRBV5-3 is labeled an ORF, and its function is uncertain. CDR3 size: 15 residues. J gave up 4 bases and V 0 bases, and 4 bases lay outside the gene matches. CDR3 bases: TGTGCCAGAAGCTTGGTTGGACAGGGGAGCTATGGCTACACCTTC. It translates to CARSLVGQGSYGYTF.

J is TRBJ2-1 and V is TRBV5-5, with TRBD1 matching 8 bases. The CDR3 is 15 amino acids. The V segment lost 9 bases and the J segment 4 bases; nucleotides outside the gene matches: 12. Germline values: CDR1 SGHKS, CDR2 YYEKEE (reference sequence). CDR3 sequence: CATTRLGQGYNEQFF. Here the CDR3 DNA reads TGTGCCACCACCCGCCTAGGACAGGGATACAATGAGCAGTTCTTC.

This clone was detected only a few times. A much larger clone differs from this one at a single base, so this may be a read error. The genes are TRBV14 and TRBJ2-3, with unresolved D. Trimming pared 2 bases from V and 2 bases from J, leaving 8 bases between. The germline V gene encodes CDR1 SGHDN and CDR2 FVKESK. The CDR3 has 14 residues. This chain's CDR3 is CASSQSRHTDTQYF. The CDR3 DNA sequence: TGTGCCAGCAGCCAAAGCAGGCACACAGATACGCAGTATTTT. The full variable domain, completed using reference TRBV14 and TRBJ2-3, is EAGVTQFPSHSVIEKGQTVTLRCDPISGHDNLYWYRRVMGKEIKFLLHFVKESKQDESGMPNNRFLAERTGGTYSTLKVQPAELEDSGVYFCASSQSRHTDTQYFGPGTRLTVL.

The chain recombines TRBV4-2 with TRBJ2-2; tentative D call: TRBD2 (5 bases). CDR1 LGHNA and CDR2 YNFKEQ come from the germline V gene. V was pared by 0 bases and J by 5 bases, with 10 bases between. This CDR3 region has 15 residues. The chain's CDR3 is CASSQEIGITGELFF. In nucleotides, the CDR3 is TGTGCCAGCAGCCAAGAAATCGGGATAACCGGGGAGCTGTTTTTT.

Many counts were recorded for this clone. The rearrangement uses TRBV2 and TRBJ2-5, with TRBD2 matching 7 bases. The CDR3 has 13 residues. CDR1 is SNHLY and CDR2 is FYNNEI in the germline V gene. V shed 4 bases, J shed 1 base, and the junction held 0 bases outside the gene matches. The CDR3 DNA reads TGTGCCAGCAGTGGACTAGCCCAAGAGACCCAGTACTTC. Translated: CASSGLAQETQYF.

This chain joins TRBV7-9 and TRBJ2-7, with TRBD2 as a possible D gene (6 bases). The germline CDR1 and CDR2 sequences are SEHNR and FQNEAQ (reference sequence). Deletions cut 4 bases from V and 1 base from J, with 17 bases between. The CDR3 is made up of 16 amino acids. The CDR3 DNA reads as TGTGCCAGCAGCTACCCCGGAGGGGTGAGGTCCTACGAGCAGTACTTC. Protein product: CASSYPGGVRSYEQYF.

In this sample, this clone turned up a few times. The V and J genes are TRBV19 and TRBJ2-4; a possible D gene is TRBD1 (5 bases). The germline V and J ends were trimmed by 3 bases and 11 bases, with 14 bases remaining between them. Per germline, CDR1 LNHDA and CDR2 SQIVND (reference sequence). The CDR3 length is 13 residues. The CDR3 loop is CASSMPGQPFQYF. The CDR3, as DNA: TGTGCCAGTAGTATGCCCGGACAACCCTTTCAGTACTTC.

This clone was observed a few times. V usage is TRBV27 and J usage is TRBJ1-1; 8 bases fit TRBD1. Trimming cost V 9 bases and J 11 bases; bases outside gene matches: 8. The CDR3 totals 11 residues. CDR1 and CDR2 (germline): MNHEY, SMNVEV (reference sequence). CDR3 DNA sequence: TGTGCCAGTGGGACAGGAGGCAAGGCTTTCTTT. Amino acids: CASGTGGKAFF.

V and J are TRBV5-3 and TRBJ2-7; D remains unclear. TRBV5-3 is recorded as an ORF, its role being uncertain. There are 13 residues in the CDR3. The V end was cut by 8 bases, the J end by 2 bases, with 14 bases between. The DNA for the CDR3 is TGTGCCAGCACCGAATCGGACCCCTACGAGCAGTACTTC. Encoded protein: CASTESDPYEQYF.